This TCR beta chain is drawn from a study of glioma-infiltrating T cells (dated by TCRdb to 2016 to 2018). With regard to the full study: TCR alpha- and beta-chain repertoires were sequenced from glioma tissue, non-neoplastic brain tissue and matched peripheral blood mononuclear cells. To gauge divergence between tissue and blood T-cell populations, every tissue-infiltrating repertoire was compared against the peripheral blood repertoire from the same patient. Three low-grade glioma patients, several primary glioblastoma patients, and three non-glioma patients who contributed non-neoplastic brain tissue made up the paired cohort. Study-wide conclusions, independent of this receptor: VJ-independent divergence between tissue and blood was found to be below expectation in non-neoplastic patients but above expectation in all gliomas, particularly low-grade gliomas. Very few CDR3 sequences were shared between tissue and blood, attributed to high CDR3 diversity and limited sampling. Group comparisons were based on small numbers of patients: three non-neoplastic, three low-grade glioma and eight glioblastoma patients.

TCR alpha and beta CDR3 regions were amplified with the iRepertoire nested amplicon-rescue multiplex PCR (arm-PCR) platform from RNA. The input for one-step reverse transcription and amplification was about 95-450 ng of either tissue mRNA or PBMC total RNA. Following bead purification, Illumina adapters were added by a secondary multiplex PCR, and libraries between 200 and 400 bp were gel-purified. Libraries carried internal 6-nucleotide barcodes used for demultiplexing. Sequencing of the libraries was done on an Illumina MiSeq using 2x220 or 2x250 nucleotide paired-end reads. The published analysis was carried out like this. FLASH 1.2.11 was used to merge paired reads, and BWA-MEM then aligned the reads to the GRCh37 human genome before TRA and TRB reads were extracted. An IMGT-derived reference of cassette sequences and CDR3 motifs, with pseudogenes included, was used for V and J assignment. Reads were translated in three frames, and productive CDR3s were defined by a C…FGXG motif without stop codons. Clonotypes were defined as unique combinations of V-J cassette pair and CDR3 amino acid sequence. Filtering of reads was based on Hamming distance, with the threshold set by the sequence error rate of each sample in mapped regions. TCRdb ran its own pipeline on the public reads, namely fastp trimming at Q25 and MiXCR clone calling, and kept in-frame beta chains. One record per CDR3 amino acid sequence lists the most common genes and DNA. These V and J calls rely on TCRdb rather than the paper's analysis. This sample lists around 190,000 distinct CDR3 sequences; about 31% were detected once. The leading ten clones occupy over 20% of the sample.

This clonotype was counted many times. Its cognate antigen has yet to be identified. No much larger clonotype is one base removed from it; base qualities were not supplied. The sequenced sample was glioma tissue, nonneoplastic brain tissue, or PBMCs (not recorded which). The TCR was taken from a human donor with low-grade glioma or glioblastoma, undergoing nonglioma brain surgery, or in good health (not recorded which).

The DNA is TGTGCCAGCAGTGATTCGGCGACACAAGAGACCCAGTACTTC. Translated, this is CASSDSATQETQYF. The chain is assembled from TRBV6-1 and TRBJ2-5; no D gene call is confident. From the germline V gene, CDR1 is MNHNS and CDR2 is SASEGT. The CDR3, cysteine through phenylalanine, is 14 amino acids long. CDR3 DNA is the only sequence kept; it has 42 bases, read in frame from the first base. V was cut back by 3 bases and J by 2 bases, leaving a gap of 10 bases between them.